This record concerns one T cell receptor (beta chain) sequence. This clone was observed a handful of times. Its binding antigen is unknown. No base qualities exist here, and no much larger clone lies one base off it. Taken from cysteine to phenylalanine, the CDR3 has 14 residues. The retained sequence is limited to the CDR3, 42 bases, with the frame set at the first base. Trimming removed 4 bases from V and 3 bases from J; the gene matches leave 3 bases unexplained. The germline V gene (reference sequence) sets CDR1 to DFQATT and CDR2 to SNEGSKA. Libraries were prepared through PCR. Instrument used: Illumina HiSeq 4000. High-throughput sequencing was used to profile the TCR beta-chain CDR3 region of each patient. In the source study's methods: CDR3 differences across clinicopathological groups were used to build a classifier for discriminating distant-metastatic papillary thyroid cancer patients. The Shannon index was used to measure repertoire diversity, and the Morisita-Horn index was used to measure how similar tumor and blood repertoires were. TCRdb handled the public reads itself, with Q25 trimming in fastp and clone calling in MiXCR, and kept productive beta chains. The authors' filters were not applied to this entry. In all, the sample holds some 23,000 clones, and approximately 22% of those were seen once. About 12% of the sample goes to the ten largest clones.

The sample comes from a study of metastatic and nonmetastatic thyroid tumors (dated by TCRdb to the early 2020s). About the full investigation: For patients with malignant and with benign thyroid disease, the researchers compared repertoires between peripheral blood samples and tumor or nodule tissue samples.

Results the study describes overall, beyond this receptor: In both blood and tumor samples, malignant tumors were reported to have significantly higher TCR beta diversity than benign nodules.

None of the patients had been given any treatment before thyroid surgery. Using T-cell receptor beta sequencing, the study looked back at clinical samples from patients collected from about 2011 to 2018. Input material: tumor tissue. This receptor was taken from a female donor with papillary thyroid cancer or a benign thyroid nodule (not recorded which). Some clones in this sample may be carry-over from other donors' samples. The rearranged segments are TRBV20-1 and TRBJ2-3; 11 bases in between match TRBD2. The bases read TGCAGTGCTATAGCGGGAGGGCGGACAGATACGCAGTATTTT. It is translated as CSAIAGGRTDTQYF.